Below are 7 T cell receptor beta chains sequenced from a single sample in a study of OX40 agonist ivuxolimab in advanced cancers. Only in-frame clones appear in the TCRdb table, and some are missing; sequencing was by immunoSEQ multiplex PCR. The sample yields some 58,000 clones, about 88% seen once. Material: CD4+ or CD8+ T cells sorted from blood, obtained in a trial of the OX40 agonist ivuxolimab. The source of these receptors is an adult with an advanced solid tumor such as melanoma, head and neck, liver or kidney cancer.

This clone has only one observation. The genes are TRBV5-1 and TRBJ1-2; D may be TRBD1 (6 bases). The V gene's germline CDR1 is SGHRS and CDR2 YFSETQ. V was pared by 4 bases and J by 2 bases, with 18 bases between. CDR3 length: 16 amino acids. The CDR3 is CASSLTGLPMNYGYTF. The CDR3 coding sequence is TGCGCCAGCAGCCTTACAGGGCTACCTATGAACTATGGCTACACCTTC.

V usage is TRBV5-4 and J usage is TRBJ2-7; 7 bases fit TRBD2. Germline CDR1 and CDR2: SGHNT and YYREEE (reference sequence). J gave up 2 bases and V 0 bases, and 5 bases lay outside the gene matches. CDR3 length: 15 residues. CDR3 region: CASSLGLAATYEQYF. CDR3 in DNA: TGTGCCAGCAGCTTGGGCCTAGCGGCCACCTACGAGCAGTACTTC.

This chain connects TRBV18 to TRBJ2-3; no firm D call. V was pared by 2 bases and J by 2 bases, with 17 bases between. The CDR3 loop spans 17 amino acids. CDR1 is KGHSH and CDR2 is LQKENI in the germline V gene. The CDR3 spells CASSPGTAPRNTDTQYF. CDR3 DNA sequence: TGTGCCAGCTCACCAGGAACAGCCCCGAGGAACACAGATACGCAGTATTTT.

The chain recombines TRBV11-2 with TRBJ2-6; no firm D call. The CDR3 consists of 15 residues. Germline values: CDR1 SGHAT, CDR2 FQNNGV. Trimming removed 4 bases at V and 0 bases at J, with 7 bases between. The CDR3 DNA is TGTGCCAGCAGCTCCCGGATCTCTGGGGCCAACGTCCTGACTTTC. This gives the protein CASSSRISGANVLTF.

The J gene is TRBJ2-1, the V gene TRBV19, with a possible D match to TRBD2 (5 bases). Germline values: CDR1 LNHDA, CDR2 SQIVND (reference sequence). This CDR3 is built from 15 residues. V lost 6 bases, J lost 3 bases, and 15 bases lay in between. CDR3: CASRYEPRDYNEQFF. The CDR3 nucleotides read TGTGCCAGTAGGTATGAGCCTCGGGACTACAATGAGCAGTTCTTC.

This chain joins TRBV11-2 and TRBJ2-1; a weak D match, TRBD2 (6 bases). The CDR3 length is 15 residues. Trimming removed 5 bases at V and 3 bases at J, with 14 bases between. Germline V gene lookup returns CDR1 SGHAT and CDR2 FQNNGV. The CDR3 sequence: CASSASSTSYNEQFF. For the CDR3, the DNA is TGTGCCAGCAGCGCTAGCTCGACTAGCTACAATGAGCAGTTCTTC. The full variable domain, with the rest looked up from reference TRBV11-2 and TRBJ2-1, is EAGVAQSPRYKIIEKRQSVAFWCNPISGHATLYWYQQILGQGPKLLIQFQNNGVVDDSQLPKDRFSAERLKGVDSTLKIQPAKLEDSAVYLCASSASSTSYNEQFFGPGTRLTVL.

This clone was counted a single time. The V gene is TRBV27, the J gene TRBJ1-2; TRBD1 matches at 11 bases. Germline assignment: CDR1 MNHEY and CDR2 SMNVEV (reference sequence). This CDR3 spans 15 amino acids. V gave up 6 bases and J gave up 4 bases; unmatched junction bases: 7. The CDR3 coding sequence is TGTGCCAGCAGACAGACCGGGACAGGGGGCTATGGCTACACCTTC. Protein sequence: CASRQTGTGGYGYTF.